Listed below are T cell receptor beta chains from one sample, sequenced in a study of blood T cells in healthy people across ages. TCRdb used MiXCR to reprocess the 5' RACE reads, holding one entry per CDR3 protein. The sample yields 1.5 million to 2 million distinct CDR3 sequences, roughly 30% seen once. What was sequenced was blood. All receptors come from a woman aged 25 to 39 in good health. The CDR3 runs from the conserved cysteine through the conserved F or W. D genes are given only for firm matches. Some rows mark clone size as missing; the rest say once, few, many or name a class of expanded clone.

clone_size j_call v_call d_call cdr3_nt cdr3_aa
many TRBJ1-2 TRBV28 . TGTGCCAGCAGTTTTGGCACCAGATCCGGTGGCTACACCTTC CASSFGTRSGGYTF
many TRBJ2-3 TRBV12-3/TRBV12-4 TRBD2 TGTGCCAGCAGTTTAAGGACTAGCGGCGATACGCAGTATTTT CASSLRTSGDTQYF
. TRBJ2-1 TRBV7-2 . TGTGCCGGCAGCTCCCCACCCCAGGAGCAGTTCTTC CAGSSPPQEQFF
. TRBJ2-3 TRBV20-1 . TGCAGTGCTCCGGGGGCTGGTGACACAGATACGCAGTATTTT CSAPGAGDTDTQYF
once TRBJ1-5 TRBV5-1 TRBD1 TGCGCCAGCAGCCCGGGGACAGGACGAAGCAATCAGCCCCAGCATTTT CASSPGTGRSNQPQHF
few TRBJ2-3 TRBV20-1 TRBD2 TGCAGTGCTAGAGGAGGGAGGGCCAGTGATACGCAGTATTTT CSARGGRASDTQYF
many TRBJ2-5 TRBV4-2 . TGTGCCAGCAGCCAAGGGGCGATCCAAGAGACCCAGTACTTC CASSQGAIQETQYF
few TRBJ2-1 TRBV24-1 . TGTGCCACCAGTGAACCCGGCGACTACAATGAGCAGTTCTTC CATSEPGDYNEQFF
many TRBJ2-7 TRBV29-1 TRBD1 TGCAGCATTACCCGGGACAGTTTTTACGAGCAGTACTTC CSITRDSFYEQYF
many TRBJ2-1 TRBV6-5 . TGTGCCAGCAGTTACTCAAGGCGGGGCGATGAGCAGTTCTTC CASSYSRRGDEQFF
many TRBJ2-3 TRBV7-2 TRBD2 TGTGCCAGCAGCTTATCGCCGGGAGGGCAAGATACGCAGTATTTT CASSLSPGGQDTQYF
few TRBJ1-2 TRBV2 . TGTGCCAGCAGTGAAGCTCAGGTCGTCGGCTATGGCTACACCTTC CASSEAQVVGYGYTF
few TRBJ2-3 TRBV5-1 . TGCGCCAGCAGCTGGAGGAAAGCGGCCGTCACAGATACGCAGTATTTT CASSWRKAAVTDTQYF
many TRBJ2-1 TRBV20-1 . TGCAGTGCTAGAGAGGACAGATACAATGAGCAGTTCTTC CSAREDRYNEQFF
. TRBJ1-2 TRBV20-1 TRBD1 TGCAGTGCCCTGAGGACAGGGCGATTTGGCTACACCTTC CSALRTGRFGYTF
once TRBJ1-6 TRBV7-2 . TGTGCCAGCAGCCGAGCAGGGGACTCACTCCTCCACTTT CASSRAGDSLLHF
few TRBJ2-7 TRBV20-1 TRBD1 TGCAGTGCCGGGGACAGGGGAGCCGAGCAGTACTTC CSAGDRGAEQYF
few TRBJ2-5 TRBV7-7 . TGTGCCAGCAGCACTATTGTGGGCCCCCAAGAGACCCAGTACTTC CASSTIVGPQETQYF
. TRBJ2-2 TRBV5-1 . TGCGCCAGCAGCTTTGTAGGGTACGGATCCGGGGAGCTGTTTTTT CASSFVGYGSGELFF
. TRBJ1-1 TRBV28 . TGTGCCAGCAGTTTCACACCCCGGGGGGCGGACACTGAAGCTTTCTTT CASSFTPRGADTEAFF
few TRBJ2-6 TRBV20-1 . TGCAGTGCTAGAGATCCCAGCTCTGGGGCCAACGTCCTGACTTTC CSARDPSSGANVLTF
few TRBJ1-2 TRBV6-1 TRBD1 TGTGCCAGCAGTCCCCCCTCGTCGGACAGGGCTTATAACTATGGCTACACCTTC CASSPPSSDRAYNYGYTF
. TRBJ2-7 TRBV6-5 TRBD1 TGTGCCAGCAGTTGGAAGACAGGGACCGAGCAGTACTTC CASSWKTGTEQYF
. TRBJ1-5 TRBV18 . TGTGCCAGCTCACCATTGAAGGATCAGCCCCAGCATTTT CASSPLKDQPQHF
many TRBJ2-7 TRBV29-1 . TGCAGCGTTGCAACCGGGATCTCCTACGAGCAGTACTTC CSVATGISYEQYF
once TRBJ1-1 TRBV19 TRBD1 TGTGCCAGTAGGACAGGGGAGGCGGACACTGAAGCTTTCTTT CASRTGEADTEAFF
. TRBJ2-4 TRBV4-1 TRBD2 TGCGCCAGCAGCCAAGGTGTGGGAGGGGCGCGGGCCAAAAACATTCAGTACTTC CASSQGVGGARAKNIQYF
few TRBJ2-7 TRBV6-2/TRBV6-3 . TGTGCCAGCTGTTACAGTGGGATGAACTGGGAGCAGTACTTC CASCYSGMNWEQYF
. TRBJ2-1 TRBV7-2 TRBD2 TGTGCCAGCAGCTTAGGTAGCGGGATTGGCGACAATGAGCAGTTCTTC CASSLGSGIGDNEQFF
. TRBJ2-7 TRBV18 . TGTGCCAGCTCACCAGCCAGCGGCTACCTCTACGAGCAGTACTTC CASSPASGYLYEQYF
. TRBJ2-1 TRBV5-1 TRBD2 TGCGCCAGCAGCTTGGAGGCTAGCGGGAGCTTCTCCCACAATGAGCAGTTCTTC CASSLEASGSFSHNEQFF
. TRBJ2-7 TRBV18 . TGTGCCGGCTCAGAATTACAAGGCGGAACCTACGAGCAGTACTTC CAGSELQGGTYEQYF
few TRBJ2-5 TRBV28 TRBD2 TGTGCCAGCAGTTTTCCTAGCGGACCGGCGGGGGAGACCCAGTACTTC CASSFPSGPAGETQYF
few TRBJ2-5 TRBV7-9 . TGTGCCAGCAGCCGTTTCAGGGAGACCCAGTACTTC CASSRFRETQYF
many TRBJ2-1 TRBV7-2 TRBD1 TGTGCCAGCAGCTACCCGGGACAGGGGGCTTACAATGAGCAGTTCTTC CASSYPGQGAYNEQFF
many TRBJ2-1 TRBV5-1 TRBD2 TGCGCCAGCAGAGGGACTAGCGGGGTCAAAAATGAGCAGTTCTTC CASRGTSGVKNEQFF
many TRBJ2-7 TRBV6-5 . TGTGCCAGCAGACGGACAGTCGGGGCGAGGGAGCAGTACTTC CASRRTVGAREQYF
. TRBJ2-3 TRBV12-3/TRBV12-4 . TGTGCCAGCAGTTTAAGGGTGAAGACAGATACGCAGTATTTT CASSLRVKTDTQYF
many TRBJ2-1 TRBV20-1 . TGCAGTGCTAGAAAGGGGGAGGTCAACTACAATGAGCAGTTCTTC CSARKGEVNYNEQFF
many TRBJ2-7 TRBV20-1 TRBD2 TGCAGTGCTAGTCCTAGCGGGACTTACGAGCAGTACTTC CSASPSGTYEQYF
few TRBJ2-4 TRBV20-1 . TGCAGTGCTAGTCGGGGGGGACAGAACGTTGTCCTAGCCAAAAACATTCAGTACTTC CSASRGGQNVVLAKNIQYF
many TRBJ2-7 TRBV6-5 . TGTGCCAGCAGTTACCTCTCCGAGCAGTACTTC CASSYLSEQYF
few TRBJ2-1 TRBV20-1 TRBD1 TGCAGTGCTAGACAGGGGGAAAATGAGCAGTTCTTC CSARQGENEQFF
. TRBJ2-7 TRBV9 . TGTGCCAGCAGCGCGAGAGCTCCCGTCTACGAGCAGTACTTC CASSARAPVYEQYF
. TRBJ1-2 TRBV29-1 . TGCAGCGTTGAAGACCCCAAATGGGGCTACACCTTC CSVEDPKWGYTF
. TRBJ2-3 TRBV7-9 TRBD1 TGTACCAGCAGCAGTGACAGGGGACGCACAGATACGCAGTATTTT CTSSSDRGRTDTQYF
few TRBJ2-1 TRBV28 . TGTGCCAGCAGTCCTAAGGGGCGGTGGTACAATGAGCAGTTCTTC CASSPKGRWYNEQFF
. TRBJ2-3 TRBV9 TRBD2 TGTGCCAGCAGCCCCCGGAGCGGGGGGGTCACAGATACGCAGTATTTT CASSPRSGGVTDTQYF
few TRBJ2-5 TRBV7-2 . TGTGCCAGCAGCCTTCAGCTAGGGAAGGAAGAGACCCAGTACTTC CASSLQLGKEETQYF
. TRBJ1-6 TRBV6-1 . TGTGCCAGCAGTGAATTAAACGGAATGAGCTCCTATAATTCACCCCTCCACTTT CASSELNGMSSYNSPLHF
. TRBJ2-5 TRBV12-3/TRBV12-4 TRBD2 TGTGCCAGCAGTTTTAGTAGCGGGAGTGGAGAGACCCAGTACTTC CASSFSSGSGETQYF
few TRBJ2-7 TRBV3-1 TRBD1 TGTGCCAGCAGCCTTCCGGGACAGGGTCGCCACGAGCAGTACTTC CASSLPGQGRHEQYF
. TRBJ2-1 TRBV18 TRBD2 TGTGCCAGCTCACCACCCCGGGTAGCGGGGGTGAATGAGCAGTTCTTC CASSPPRVAGVNEQFF
many TRBJ2-1 TRBV20-1 TRBD2 TGCAGTGCTCCCGGACTAGCGAGGTACAATGAGCAGTTCTTC CSAPGLARYNEQFF
few TRBJ2-7 TRBV29-1 . TGCAGCGTTGGAGTGGTGGTATTCAATGAGCAGTACTTC CSVGVVVFNEQYF
. TRBJ2-7 TRBV28 TRBD2 TGTGCCAGCAGAGGGCCGGGAGGGGGGCAAGGTTACGAGCAGTACTTC CASRGPGGGQGYEQYF
. TRBJ2-3 TRBV12-3/TRBV12-4 . TGTGCCAGCAGTTTATCCCCCGCAGGGCTGTATACGCAGTATTTT CASSLSPAGLYTQYF